These 11 T cell receptor beta chains came from one sample sequenced in a study of blood T cell repertoires in COVID-19 (TCRdb year 2020). The library relied on the immunoSEQ multiplex PCR assay. Not all clones reach the TCRdb copy of this immuneACCESS table, which keeps in-frame sequences only. Checked studies attribute under half of the gap to unresolved V genes and leave the rest unexplained. The sample table contains 150,000 to 200,000 clones; only one count was recorded for around 89% of them. The top ten clones comprise approximately 6% of the sample. Source material: peripheral blood. The origin of the receptors is a man aged 40-49 years with active or convalescent COVID-19.

This chain links TRBV11-2 with TRBJ2-7; 7 positions agree with TRBD2. This CDR3 spans 14 amino acids. The ends lost 2 bases at V and 0 bases at J; junction bases unmatched: 1. CDR1 is SGHAT and CDR2 is FQNNGV in the germline V gene. CDR3 sequence: CASSLSGNSYEQYF. CDR3 coding DNA: TGTGCCAGCAGCTTAAGCGGGAACTCCTACGAGCAGTACTTC.

This sequence joins TRBV5-6 and TRBJ1-2; 9 nucleotides align to TRBD1. With 3 bases clipped from V and 7 bases from J, the junction kept 4 bases outside the gene matches. CDR1 is SGHDT and CDR2 is YYEEEE in the germline V gene. The CDR3 is 13 amino acids. The CDR3 bases are TGTGCCAGCAGCTGGGACAGGGTGGGTGGCTACACCTTC. As protein: CASSWDRVGGYTF.

The chain is built from TRBV18 and TRBJ2-2; tentatively, D is TRBD2 (5 bases). This CDR3 is 13 amino acids long. V shed 6 bases and J shed 1 base, with 6 bases lying between them. Germline V gives CDR1 KGHSH, CDR2 LQKENI. CDR3 coding DNA: TGTGCCAGCTCGGCGGGGAACACCGGGGAGCTGTTTTTT. Its translation: CASSAGNTGELFF.

A single count supports this clone. The CDR3 nucleotides read TGTGCCAGCAGCCAAGATAATGAGCGATATGGCTACACCTTC. It translates to CASSQDNERYGYTF. The chain couples TRBV3-1 (or the pseudogene TRBV3-2) to TRBJ1-2; unclear D gene. The germline V gene encodes CDR1 LGHDT and CDR2 YNNKEL (reference sequence). CDR3 size: 14 residues. Deletions cut 0 bases from V and 5 bases from J, with 10 bases between.

The V and J genes are TRBV28 and TRBJ2-1; 7 bases are a match to TRBD2. The V and J ends lost 5 bases and 6 bases, in that order; junction bases with no gene match: 7. The length of the CDR3 is 14 residues. Germline CDR1 is MDHEN and CDR2 is SYDVKM. DNA of the CDR3: TGTGCCAGCAGTCTAGCTAGCGGCTTCAATGAGCAGTTCTTC. Translation: CASSLASGFNEQFF.

This CDR3 is CASSPGQGAYNSPLHF. Here the CDR3 DNA reads TGTGCCAGCTCACCTGGACAGGGGGCTTATAATTCACCCCTCCACTTT. The rearrangement links TRBV18 to TRBJ1-6; TRBD1 aligns across 11 bases. The CDR3 contains 16 residues. Germline V lookup: CDR1 KGHSH, CDR2 LQKENI. V gave up 3 bases and J gave up 4 bases; unmatched junction bases: 2.

The J gene is TRBJ1-2, the V gene TRBV30, with D tentatively TRBD1 (6 bases). The V gene lost 2 bases and the J gene lost 6 bases, with 10 bases spanning the gap. The CDR3 covers 12 residues. Per germline, CDR1 GTSNPN and CDR2 SVGIG (reference sequence). The CDR3 region has the DNA TGTGCCTGGAGTCACAGGGAAAATGGCTACACCTTC. Amino acid sequence: CAWSHRENGYTF.

The rearrangement uses TRBV28 and TRBJ1-1; TRBD1 aligns across 12 bases. The CDR3 loop spans 16 amino acids. Germline CDR1 is MDHEN and CDR2 is SYDVKM. Trimming took 6 bases from V and 4 from J; bases not matched to a gene: 9. This CDR3 is CASSRGTGGRGTEAFF. In DNA, the CDR3 is TGTGCCAGCAGCCGCGGGACAGGGGGCAGGGGCACTGAAGCTTTCTTT.

The table lists this clone with a few counts. The gene calls are TRBV28 and TRBJ1-4, with 7 nucleotides matching TRBD1. Germline loops: CDR1 MDHEN, CDR2 SYDVKM. CDR3 size: 12 residues. V shed 5 bases, J shed 8 bases, and the junction held 2 bases outside the gene matches. The CDR3 here is CASSRTGEKLFF. CDR3 coding DNA: TGTGCCAGCAGTAGGACAGGAGAAAAACTGTTTTTT.

Written as DNA, the CDR3 is TGCGCCAGCAGCTTGGGAGACAGATCTGGGGCCAACGTCCTGACTTTC. It codes for CASSLGDRSGANVLTF. The chain combines TRBV5-1 with TRBJ2-6, with D perhaps matching TRBD1 (5 bases). Germline CDR1 and CDR2: SGHRS and YFSETQ. The CDR3 is 16 amino acids. Trimming removed 0 bases from V and 1 base from J, with 8 bases in between.

The CDR3: CASSQDRTYSGNTIYF. The CDR3 DNA sequence: TGTGCCAGCAGCCAAGATCGGACTTACTCTGGAAACACCATATATTTT. The chain employs TRBV4-2 and TRBJ1-3; no clear D. This CDR3 is built from 16 residues. CDR1 LGHNA and CDR2 YNFKEQ come from the germline V gene. V was shortened by 0 bases and J by 0 bases, with 9 bases between the two germline ends.